Listed here are 27 T cell receptor beta chains from one sample, sequenced in a study of T-cell memory formation after mild COVID-19. TCRdb passed the 5' RACE reads through MiXCR, listing each CDR3 protein once. The repertoire holds over 45,000 distinct CDR3 sequences, with around 9.7% as singletons. The specimen sequenced was PBMCs or a T cell subset sorted from them (not recorded which). The receptor set was obtained from an adult woman who had mild COVID-19 (a few samples of this study predate the infection). Cell type and time point are not known.

This clonotype was detected many times. V usage is TRBV20-1 and J usage is TRBJ2-3, with D possibly matching TRBD1 (5 bases). Per germline, CDR1 DFQATT and CDR2 SNEGSKA (reference sequence). Deletions cut 6 bases from V and 2 bases from J, with 21 bases between. This CDR3 is built from 16 residues. The DNA for the CDR3 is TGCAGTGCCGCCCGGTGGGGCGGACCGGACACAGATACGCAGTATTTT. Its translation is CSAARWGGPDTDTQYF.

This clonotype came up a few times. The CDR3 loop reads CASSLDGFSGNTIYF. CDR3 DNA: TGCGCCAGCAGCTTGGACGGGTTTTCTGGAAACACCATATATTTT. The chain joins TRBV5-1 to TRBJ1-3, with D uncertain. CDR1 is SGHRS and CDR2 is YFSETQ in the germline V gene. The CDR3 has 15 residues. V was shortened by 0 bases and J by 1 base, with 8 bases between the two germline ends.

This clonotype appeared a few times. The chain recombines TRBV12-3 or TRBV12-4 with TRBJ2-7; no firm D call. The CDR3 extends over 17 amino acids. Trimming removed 2 bases at V and 0 bases at J, with 17 bases between. The CDR3 here is CASSLLWFNGSSYEQYF. The CDR3 DNA reads TGTGCCAGCAGTTTACTCTGGTTTAACGGAAGCTCCTACGAGCAGTACTTC.

This clonotype showed up just a few times. The chain couples TRBV7-3 to TRBJ2-1, with 13 bases matching TRBD2. Germline V gene lookup returns CDR1 SGHTA and CDR2 FQGTGA. V was pared by 4 bases and J by 8 bases, with 5 bases of the junction left unmatched. This CDR3 region has 15 residues. CDR3 sequence reads: CASSYGLAGVDEQFF. As DNA, the CDR3 is TGTGCCAGCAGCTACGGACTAGCGGGAGTTGATGAGCAGTTCTTC.

This chain uses TRBV2 with TRBJ2-1, with D unclear. Trimming removed 2 bases at V and 7 bases at J, with 3 bases between. CDR3 length equals 11 residues. From germline, CDR1 is SNHLY and CDR2 FYNNEI. In DNA, the CDR3 is TGTGCCAGCAGTGAATGGAATGAGCAGTTCTTC. It translates to CASSEWNEQFF.

The gene calls are TRBV7-3 and TRBJ2-7; maybe TRBD1 (7 bases). The V and J ends lost 1 base and 2 bases respectively, with 12 bases between them. Per germline, CDR1 SGHTA and CDR2 FQGTGA. There are 15 residues in the CDR3. The CDR3 sequence: CASSLMEGQTYEQYF. The CDR3, as DNA: TGTGCCAGCAGCTTAATGGAGGGACAGACCTACGAGCAGTACTTC.

This clonotype was seen ten or more times. The chain joins TRBV29-1 to TRBJ2-1; D possibly corresponds to TRBD2 (6 bases). CDR3 size: 12 residues. Per germline, CDR1 SQVTM and CDR2 ANQGSEA. As DNA, the CDR3 is TGCAGTGGAGGTCTAGCGCTCAATGAGCAGTTCTTC. Translated, it gives CSGGLALNEQFF.

This clonotype was found a few times. V and J are TRBV5-1 and TRBJ2-5; D ambiguous. Trimming took 3 bases from V and 5 from J, leaving 11 bases between them. The length of the CDR3 is 13 residues. CDR1 and CDR2 from the germline V gene are SGHRS and YFSETQ. CDR3 nucleotides: TGCGCCAGCAGCTATCTAAAGACGGAGACCCAGTACTTC. Its translation: CASSYLKTETQYF.

This clonotype was found a few times. The chain is built from TRBV5-1 and TRBJ2-7, with D unclear. The CDR3 is made up of 16 amino acids. Trimming pared 0 bases from V and 0 bases from J, leaving 13 bases between. From germline, CDR1 is SGHRS and CDR2 YFSETQ. Here the CDR3 DNA reads TGCGCCAGCAGCTTGGCCTTTGGCAGTAGCTCCTACGAGCAGTACTTC. Translating gives CASSLAFGSSSYEQYF.

The V call is TRBV14, the J call TRBJ1-1; weak D call: TRBD1 (5 bases). Germline V lookup: CDR1 SGHDN, CDR2 FVKESK. The ends were cut back, 4 bases at V and 3 bases at J, with 12 bases in the middle. The CDR3 is made up of 14 amino acids. The CDR3 is CASSPRQGHTEAFF. DNA of the CDR3: TGTGCCAGCAGCCCCCGGCAGGGCCACACTGAAGCTTTCTTT. Full variable domain (missing parts from reference TRBV14 and TRBJ1-1): EAGVTQFPSHSVIEKGQTVTLRCDPISGHDNLYWYRRVMGKEIKFLLHFVKESKQDESGMPNNRFLAERTGGTYSTLKVQPAELEDSGVYFCASSPRQGHTEAFFGQGTRLTVV.

This clonotype was seen at least ten times. This chain joins TRBV5-5 and TRBJ2-1, with 7 bases identical to TRBD1. Germline CDR1 reads SGHKS; CDR2 reads YYEKEE (reference sequence). The trim removed 3 bases at V and 9 bases at J, leaving 18 bases unmatched. This CDR3 has 17 amino acids. The CDR3 DNA reads as TGTGCCAGCAGCTCCGAACTAGAGACAGGGTCAAGGGGTGAGCAGTTCTTC. This sequence encodes CASSSELETGSRGEQFF.

This clonotype was counted ten times or more. The CDR3 reads CASSQGDHQETQYF. The CDR3 DNA sequence: TGTGCCAGCAGCCAGGGGGATCACCAAGAGACCCAGTACTTC. This chain connects TRBV7-2 to TRBJ2-5; 7 nucleotides align to TRBD1. V trimming: 5 bases; J trimming: 0 bases; junction bases outside the gene matches: 3. The CDR3 spans 14 residues. CDR1 SGHTA and CDR2 FQGNSA come from the germline V gene.

V and J are TRBV10-3 and TRBJ2-1; the D gene is possibly TRBD2 (5 bases). V lost 2 bases to trimming and J lost 2 bases, with 19 bases between them. This CDR3 spans 18 amino acids. The germline V gene encodes CDR1 ENHRY and CDR2 SYGVKD. This CDR3 reads CAISEPGVFSRPYNEQFF. The CDR3 DNA reads as TGTGCCATCAGTGAGCCCGGGGTCTTTAGCAGACCCTACAATGAGCAGTTCTTC.

The table lists this clonotype with many counts. The chain is built from TRBV21-1 and TRBJ1-5; no DNA check was done on the table's D call, TRBD1. TRBV21-1 constitutes a pseudogene. The CDR3 extends over 18 amino acids. CDR3 sequence (DNA): TGTGCCAGCAGTCCGGGGTGGGGCTTTGGACAGAGCAATCAGCCCCAGCATTTT. It yields the protein CASSPGWGFGQSNQPQHF.

CDR3 coding DNA: TGTGCCAGCAGCCTAGGGCCCAGCTCCTACAATGAGCAGTTCTTC. Its protein product is CASSLGPSSYNEQFF. The chain has TRBV12-3 or TRBV12-4 and TRBJ2-1; D is undetermined. With 6 bases removed from V and 0 bases from J, the gap between germline ends came to 12 bases. The CDR3 covers 15 residues.

CDR3 protein: CASSHLSGRGAAYNEQFF. The CDR3 nucleotides read TGCGCCAGCAGCCACCTCTCGGGCAGGGGCGCAGCCTACAATGAGCAGTTCTTC. The chain has TRBV4-1 and TRBJ2-1, with D tentatively TRBD1 (6 bases). The CDR3 is made up of 18 amino acids. Germline CDR1 reads MGHRA; CDR2 reads YSYEKL. Deletions cut 3 bases from V and 2 bases from J, with 20 bases between.

This chain links TRBV20-1 with TRBJ2-3; 7 nucleotides align to TRBD1. V dropped 6 bases and J dropped 1; count of bases not matched to a gene: 7. Looked up from germline, CDR1 is DFQATT and CDR2 is SNEGSKA (reference sequence). The CDR3 covers 14 residues. The CDR3 DNA reads as TGCAGTGCGCCACCAGGACAGGGCACAGATACGCAGTATTTT. As protein: CSAPPGQGTDTQYF.

The rearrangement uses TRBV30 and TRBJ1-1; D not resolved. CDR3 size: 13 residues. The V and J ends lost 0 bases and 0 bases respectively, with 5 bases between them. Germline CDR1 GTSNPN, CDR2 SVGIG (reference sequence). CDR3 sequence: CAWSVWLNTEAFF. The DNA of the CDR3 is TGTGCCTGGAGTGTCTGGCTGAACACTGAAGCTTTCTTT. The entire variable domain, with the rest obtained from reference TRBV30 and TRBJ1-1, is as follows: SQTIHQWPATLVQPVGSPLSLECTVEGTSNPNLYWYRQAAGRGLQLLFYSVGIGQISSEVPQNLSASRPQDRQFILSSKKLLLSDSGFYLCAWSVWLNTEAFFGQGTRLTVV.

J is TRBJ1-6 and V is TRBV18; D may be TRBD1 (6 bases). Germline CDR1 and CDR2: KGHSH and LQKENI. There are 14 residues in the CDR3. Trimming cost V 3 bases and J 7 bases, with 10 bases left between them. CDR3 coding DNA: TGTGCCAGCTCACCCGACAGGAAGAATTCACCCCTCCACTTT. This translates into CASSPDRKNSPLHF.

This sequence joins TRBV5-1 and TRBJ2-3, with 7 bases that match TRBD1. The V and J ends lost 0 bases and 1 base, in that order; junction bases with no gene match: 2. CDR1 and CDR2 (germline): SGHRS, YFSETQ. This CDR3 contains 15 residues. This chain's CDR3 is CASSLAGTGTDTQYF. The CDR3 nucleotides read TGCGCCAGCAGCTTGGCCGGGACAGGCACAGATACGCAGTATTTT. The full variable domain, with the rest looked up from reference TRBV5-1 and TRBJ2-3, is KAGVTQTPRYLIKTRGQQVTLSCSPISGHRSVSWYQQTPGQGLQFLFEYFSETQRNKGNFPGRFSGRQFSNSRSEMNVSTLELGDSALYLCASSLAGTGTDTQYFGPGTRLTVL.

The table lists this clonotype with many counts. This sequence joins TRBV12-3 or TRBV12-4 and TRBJ1-1; 8 bases are shared with TRBD1. The V and J ends lost 5 bases and 4 bases, in that order; junction bases with no gene match: 3. CDR3 length: 13 amino acids. The CDR3 spells CASSITGGTEAFF. CDR3 DNA: TGTGCCAGCAGTATAACAGGGGGCACTGAAGCTTTCTTT.

This clonotype was seen many times. DNA of the CDR3: TGTGCCAGCAGTGAATATGTGGGGAACGAGCAGTACTTC. Its translation: CASSEYVGNEQYF. The gene calls are TRBV25-1 and TRBJ2-7; D is ambiguous. The length of the CDR3 is 13 residues. Germline assignment: CDR1 MGHDK and CDR2 SYGVNS. Trimming removed 0 bases at V and 5 bases at J, with 8 bases between.

This chain links TRBV5-1 with TRBJ1-2; TRBD1 matches at 7 bases. Germline trimming cut 1 base from V and 6 bases from J; bases unmatched to any gene: 3. Germline assignment: CDR1 SGHRS and CDR2 YFSETQ. CDR3 size: 13 residues. CDR3 in amino acids: CASSLRQGDGYTF. In DNA form, the CDR3 reads TGCGCCAGCAGCTTGAGGCAGGGGGATGGCTACACCTTC.

This clonotype appeared many times. The chain recombines TRBV3-1 with TRBJ2-1; 7 bases line up with TRBD2. Trimming cost V 1 base and J 5 bases; bases outside gene matches: 14. The CDR3 extends over 18 amino acids. CDR1 is LGHDT, CDR2 YNNKEL, per germline (reference sequence). The CDR3 loop is CASSQVRTWAGDDNEQFF. The DNA of the CDR3 is TGTGCCAGCAGCCAAGTGAGAACTTGGGCGGGAGATGACAATGAGCAGTTCTTC.

The chain has TRBV7-2 and TRBJ2-7; the D gene is possibly TRBD2 (6 bases). CDR3 length: 15 amino acids. Germline CDR1 is SGHTA and CDR2 is FQGNSA. V lost 5 bases and J 2 bases, leaving 16 bases between the germline ends. CDR3: CASSQTPPGAYEQYF. CDR3 DNA: TGTGCCAGCAGCCAGACACCACCGGGAGCCTACGAGCAGTACTTC.

This clonotype was picked up many times. V gene TRBV30 combines with J gene TRBJ2-5; D perhaps matches TRBD1 (6 bases). The CDR3 covers 13 residues. Germline V gene sequence: CDR1 GTSNPN, CDR2 SVGIG (reference sequence). V was trimmed by 6 bases and J by 2 bases, leaving 13 bases between them. CDR3 amino acids: CACTVGQQETQYF. CDR3 sequence (DNA): TGTGCCTGCACGGTTGGACAGCAAGAGACCCAGTACTTC. Based on the CDR3 plus reference TRBV30 and TRBJ2-5, the full variable domain is SQTIHQWPATLVQPVGSPLSLECTVEGTSNPNLYWYRQAAGRGLQLLFYSVGIGQISSEVPQNLSASRPQDRQFILSSKKLLLSDSGFYLCACTVGQQETQYFGPGTRLLVL.

The J gene is TRBJ2-3, the V gene TRBV2; TRBD2 is a possible D gene (5 bases). Germline V gene lookup returns CDR1 SNHLY and CDR2 FYNNEI. The CDR3 sequence is 14 residues long. V lost 6 bases, J lost 0 bases, and 10 bases lay in between. In nucleotides, the CDR3 is TGTGCCAGCAGAGGAGCGGCGAGCACAGATACGCAGTATTTT. Amino acid sequence: CASRGAASTDTQYF.